This TCR beta chain was identified in a study of blood T cell repertoires in COVID-19. Overall study context: Acute and convalescent COVID-19 samples came from the United States, Italy and Spain. Sample material is recorded as cDNA or gDNA derived from T cells, B-cell-depleted T cells, or PBMCs.

Methods used by the authors: Estimated nucleated cell counts came from reference gene primer amplification. This table comes from immunoSEQ multiplex PCR, and its TCRdb copy is limited to in-frame clones, with some not included. The DNA gave D and trimming, while V, J and clone size come from that table. The sample includes approximately 240,000 clones, approximately 86% of them seen just once. This CDR3 has 12 residues. Germline V gives CDR1 LNHDA, CDR2 SQIVND (reference sequence). Trimming removed 9 bases at V and 5 bases at J, with 14 bases between. Residents of 24 US areas, aged about 18 to 89 years, made up the participants.

The source is a woman aged 30 to 39 with acute COVID-19. The chain combines TRBV19 with TRBJ2-7; D might be TRBD1 (6 bases). The material sequenced was PBMCs or T cells enriched from blood (not recorded which). CDR3 coding DNA: TGTGCCAGCTCCGACAGGCTAAACGAGCAGTACTTC. Protein product: CASSDRLNEQYF.